This T cell receptor beta chain stems from a study of cytomegalovirus exposure and HLA in healthy donors. V gave up 1 base and J gave up 10 bases; unmatched junction bases: 8. Germline CDR1 and CDR2: MGHRA and YSYEKL. The CDR3 is made up of 14 amino acids. This clone was recorded once. TCRdb's copy holds only in-frame clones and misses some; the assay was immunoSEQ multiplex PCR. The data contain around 300,000 clones, 88% of them seen just once; the ten biggest clones take up around 0.88%. The receptor comes from a man aged 30 to 45 in good health and CMV-seronegative. Sequenced input: PBMCs. This chain uses TRBV4-1 with TRBJ1-1; 8 nucleotides line up with TRBD1. The CDR3 protein is CASSQGQGSGGAFF. In DNA form, the CDR3 reads TGCGCCAGCAGCCAAGGACAGGGGTCTGGGGGAGCTTTCTTT.